The 27 T cell receptor beta chains listed next were all sequenced from one sample in a study of control samples from healthy donors and cancer patients. Using immunoSEQ multiplex PCR, the repertoire was profiled, and TCRdb retains in-frame clones only, with some absent. This sample has 80,000 or so clones, with 94% found just once. The sample consisted of blood. Every receptor here comes from a woman aged 40 to 50 in good health.

The V call is TRBV4-2, the J call TRBJ2-3, with a tentative D call TRBD2 (5 bases). Trimming shortened V by 3 bases and J by 0 bases, and 19 bases separated the two germline ends. The germline V gene has CDR1 LGHNA and CDR2 YNFKEQ. The CDR3 has 18 residues. This CDR3 is CASSHHARLLLSTDTQYF. CDR3 coding DNA: TGTGCCAGCAGCCATCACGCCAGACTATTACTTAGCACAGATACGCAGTATTTT.

The gene calls are TRBV14 and TRBJ1-6; D is unclear. The CDR3 consists of 13 residues. V was cut by 3 bases and J by 7 bases, with 7 bases left in between. CDR1 is SGHDN and CDR2 is FVKESK in the germline V gene. Written as DNA, the CDR3 is TGTGCCAGCAGCCAGGGTACGAATTCACCCCTCCACTTT. Translated: CASSQGTNSPLHF.

The chain combines TRBV5-6 with TRBJ1-1, with 7 bases fitting TRBD1. This CDR3 has 14 residues. Germline assignment: CDR1 SGHDT and CDR2 YYEEEE. The V and J ends lost 2 bases and 3 bases, in that order; junction bases with no gene match: 4. The CDR3 reads CASSFGQGDTEAFF. The CDR3 DNA reads TGTGCCAGCAGCTTTGGGCAGGGGGACACTGAAGCTTTCTTT.

The V and J genes are TRBV3-1 (or the pseudogene TRBV3-2) and TRBJ1-1; D is unclear. The CDR3 is made up of 12 amino acids. V was shortened by 1 base and J by 1 base, with 1 base between the two germline ends. CDR1 and CDR2 (germline): LGHDT, YNNKEL (reference sequence). The CDR3 nucleotides read TGTGCCAGCAGCCAAGGGAACACTGAAGCTTTCTTT. It specifies CASSQGNTEAFF.

This rearrangement joins TRBV19 to TRBJ2-2, with 7 bases that match TRBD2. The germline gives CDR1 LNHDA, CDR2 SQIVND (reference sequence). With 11 bases clipped from V and 5 bases from J, the junction kept 2 bases outside the gene matches. CDR3 length: 11 residues. DNA for the CDR3: TGTGCCGCGCGGGGGACCGGGGAGCTGTTTTTT. This gives the protein CAARGTGELFF.

This chain joins TRBV19 and TRBJ2-1, with D possibly being TRBD2 (6 bases). Per germline, CDR1 LNHDA and CDR2 SQIVND (reference sequence). The V end lost 4 bases, the J end lost 9 bases, and 10 bases lay between the germline ends. CDR3 size: 12 residues. The CDR3 protein is CASSRDWSEQFF. The CDR3 coding sequence is TGTGCCAGTAGTAGGGACTGGAGTGAGCAGTTCTTC.

The J gene is TRBJ1-5, the V gene TRBV21-1. TRBV21-1 is a known pseudogene. The CDR3 extends over 17 amino acids. The CDR3 sequence: CASSPRRGNYSNQPQHF. In nucleotides, the CDR3 is TGTGCCAGCAGCCCCCGGAGAGGCAATTATAGCAATCAGCCCCAGCATTTT.

The chain recombines TRBV27 with TRBJ1-5; D is uncertain. Trimming stripped 1 base from V and 0 bases from J, with 7 bases between. The CDR3 is 15 residues long. Germline V gene lookup returns CDR1 MNHEY and CDR2 SMNVEV (reference sequence). DNA for the CDR3: TGTGCCAGCAGTTTATTTGCAGATAGCAATCAGCCCCAGCATTTT. Translating gives CASSLFADSNQPQHF.

CDR3: CSARREIEAFF. The DNA of the CDR3 is TGCAGTGCTAGGAGGGAGATTGAAGCTTTCTTT. The V gene is TRBV20-1, the J gene TRBJ1-1; D unclear. From germline, CDR1 is DFQATT and CDR2 SNEGSKA (reference sequence). The CDR3 is 11 residues long. Trimming stripped 3 bases from V and 7 bases from J, with 9 bases between.

CDR3 amino acids: CASSLGGDIGNQPQHF. CDR3 DNA sequence: TGTGCCAGCAGCTTGGGGGGTGACATTGGCAATCAGCCCCAGCATTTT. The chain combines TRBV5-6 with TRBJ1-5; no definite D call. Deletions cut 0 bases from V and 2 bases from J, with 12 bases between. This CDR3 spans 16 amino acids. The germline gives CDR1 SGHDT, CDR2 YYEEEE.

The V call is TRBV7-3, the J call TRBJ2-3, with D perhaps given as TRBD1 or TRBD2 (5 bases each). V was cut by 5 bases and J by 5 bases, with 8 bases left in between. This CDR3 contains 12 residues. Germline assignment: CDR1 SGHTA and CDR2 FQGTGA. DNA for the CDR3: TGTGCCAGCAGCCGGGGCGGAGATACGCAGTATTTT. This encodes CASSRGGDTQYF.

The rearrangement links TRBV5-1 to TRBJ2-5; possibly TRBD1 or TRBD2 for D (6 bases each). The V end was cut by 4 bases, the J end by 5 bases, with 15 bases between. This CDR3 is 14 amino acids long. Germline V gene sequence: CDR1 SGHRS, CDR2 YFSETQ. The CDR3 nucleotides read TGCGCCAGCAGCCGGGCAGGGGAGGAGGAGACCCAGTACTTC. Residues: CASSRAGEEETQYF.

V gene TRBV19 combines with J gene TRBJ2-3; D is unresolved. Trimming shortened V by 5 bases and J by 6 bases, and 18 bases separated the two germline ends. The germline gives CDR1 LNHDA, CDR2 SQIVND (reference sequence). There are 15 residues in the CDR3. Here the CDR3 DNA reads TGTGCCAGTAGTCCCCGAAGCACCAGCCCGGATACGCAGTATTTT. Translating gives CASSPRSTSPDTQYF. The full variable domain, rest sourced from reference TRBV19 and TRBJ2-3, is DGGITQSPKYLFRKEGQNVTLSCEQNLNHDAMYWYRQDPGQGLRLIYYSQIVNDFQKGDIAEGYSVSREKKESFPLTVTSAQKNPTAFYLCASSPRSTSPDTQYFGPGTRLTVL.

The chain combines TRBV4-2 with TRBJ1-2, with TRBD1 matching over 8 bases. With 5 bases clipped from V and 7 bases from J, the junction kept 12 bases outside the gene matches. The length of the CDR3 is 15 residues. Germline lookup yields CDR1 LGHNA and CDR2 YNFKEQ. CDR3 nucleotides: TGTGCCAGCAGCTACGGACAGGGAGGGTATAGTGGCTACACCTTC. Its protein product is CASSYGQGGYSGYTF.

Only a few counts were recorded for this clone. The V and J genes are TRBV11-1 and TRBJ2-3; D call uncertain. The CDR3 runs 14 residues. Trimming stripped 1 base from V and 4 bases from J, with 9 bases between. The V gene's germline CDR1 is SGHAT and CDR2 FQDESV (reference sequence). The DNA for the CDR3 is TGTGCCAGCAGCTTAGGTTACGGGTCAGATACGCAGTATTTT. Translation gives CASSLGYGSDTQYF.

V gene TRBV12-3 or TRBV12-4 combines with J gene TRBJ1-2; D uncertain. V was pared by 5 bases and J by 5 bases, with 9 bases between. This CDR3 spans 12 amino acids. CDR3 residues: CASSIQFYGYTF. DNA of the CDR3: TGTGCCAGCAGTATACAGTTTTATGGCTACACCTTC.

The CDR3 loop is CASSLQAPLTHEQYF. CDR3 bases: TGTGCCAGCAGCTTACAGGCCCCCTTAACCCACGAGCAGTACTTC. V usage is TRBV11-2 and J usage is TRBJ2-7; no clear D gene. The germline V gene has CDR1 SGHAT and CDR2 FQNNGV. The V and J ends lost 2 bases and 5 bases respectively, with 16 bases between them. This CDR3 spans 15 amino acids.

The chain carries TRBV7-3 and TRBJ2-1, with D uncertain. Germline CDR1 and CDR2: SGHTA and FQGTGA. This CDR3 has 16 residues. The ends were cut back, 5 bases at V and 0 bases at J, with 14 bases in the middle. DNA of the CDR3: TGTGCCAGCAGCCTGGCGGCAGCCAGCTCCTACAATGAGCAGTTCTTC. This sequence encodes CASSLAAASSYNEQFF. Filled out from reference TRBV7-3 and TRBJ2-1, the complete variable domain reads GAGVSQTPSNKVTEKGKYVELRCDPISGHTALYWYRQSLGQGPEFLIYFQGTGAADDSGLPNDRFFAVRPEGSVSTLKIQRTERGDSAVYLCASSLAAASSYNEQFFGPGTRLTVL.

This sequence joins TRBV6-5 and TRBJ2-7, with D possibly matching TRBD2 (5 bases). The CDR3 contains 15 residues. Germline CDR1 and CDR2: MNHEY and SVGAGI. The V gene lost 6 bases and the J gene lost 3 bases, with 18 bases spanning the gap. The CDR3 DNA reads TGTGCCAGCAGGGTTAGCGAGACTAAGGGCTACGAGCAGTACTTC. Protein product: CASRVSETKGYEQYF.

The chain employs TRBV6-2 or TRBV6-3 and TRBJ2-7; TRBD1 agrees at 9 bases. V lost 6 bases, J lost 0 bases, and 3 bases stayed unmatched. The germline gives CDR1 MNHEY, CDR2 SVGEGT. The CDR3 sequence is 14 residues long. The CDR3 sequence: CASSLDRGSYEQYF. The CDR3, as DNA: TGTGCCAGCAGCTTGGACAGGGGCTCCTACGAGCAGTACTTC.

The V call is TRBV14, the J call TRBJ1-2, with D perhaps TRBD1 (6 bases). The germline V and J ends were trimmed by 6 bases and 7 bases, with 18 bases remaining between them. Germline CDR1 and CDR2: SGHDN and FVKESK. The CDR3 is made up of 14 amino acids. CDR3: CASRASGAAAGYTF. The CDR3 coding sequence is TGTGCCAGCAGGGCTTCGGGGGCGGCTGCTGGCTACACCTTC.

V is TRBV27 and J is TRBJ2-1; 8 bases map to TRBD2. The CDR3 has 17 residues. V lost 2 bases and J lost 4; bases outside the gene matches: 10. Germline CDR1 is MNHEY and CDR2 is SMNVEV (reference sequence). For the CDR3, the DNA is TGTGCCAGCAGTTTACAACCCTTAGCGGGGTCTTACAATGAGCAGTTCTTC. As protein: CASSLQPLAGSYNEQFF.

This rearrangement joins TRBV11-2 to TRBJ2-3; D remains ambiguous. V was clipped by 6 bases and J by 6 bases, with 19 bases between them. The CDR3 contains 15 residues. Germline V gene lookup returns CDR1 SGHAT and CDR2 FQNNGV. CDR3 loop: CASRPRMFDEDTQYF. Written as DNA, the CDR3 is TGTGCCAGCAGGCCAAGGATGTTCGACGAGGATACGCAGTATTTT.

This clone was found once. CDR3 DNA: TGTGCCAGTAACGAGAGATTTCCGAACACCGGGGAGCTGTTTTTT. It codes for CASNERFPNTGELFF. The rearrangement uses TRBV19 and TRBJ2-2; the D is unclear. CDR1 and CDR2 from the germline V gene are LNHDA and SQIVND (reference sequence). Trimming removed 7 bases from V and 0 bases from J, with 12 bases in between. CDR3 length: 15 amino acids.

The chain employs TRBV6-1 and TRBJ1-2, with D perhaps TRBD1 (5 bases). The germline gives CDR1 MNHNS, CDR2 SASEGT. Trimming stripped 1 base from V and 0 bases from J, with 9 bases between. The CDR3 consists of 15 residues. CDR3 amino acids: CASSEVTVSNYGYTF. The CDR3 bases are TGTGCCAGCAGTGAAGTGACAGTCTCTAACTATGGCTACACCTTC.

This clone has just a few counts. V is TRBV18 and J is TRBJ1-4; tentatively, D is TRBD1 (5 bases). Trimming left V 10 bases short and J 8 bases short, with 17 bases between. Looked up from germline, CDR1 is KGHSH and CDR2 is LQKENI. The CDR3 runs to 13 residues. CDR3 in DNA: TGTGCCACACAACAGGCGACGGGGGAAAAACTGTTTTTT. Protein: CATQQATGEKLFF.

The chain has TRBV12-3 or TRBV12-4 and TRBJ1-1; tentative D call: TRBD1 (6 bases). This CDR3 contains 13 residues. The ends were cut back, 6 bases at V and 4 bases at J, with 12 bases in the middle. CDR3 region: CASSSRGRTEAFF. CDR3 DNA sequence: TGTGCCAGCAGCTCCAGGGGACGCACTGAAGCTTTCTTT.